The 5 T cell receptor beta chains below come from one sample, sequenced in a study of blood T cell repertoires in COVID-19. Assay used: immunoSEQ multiplex PCR; TCRdb lists only in-frame clones, some missing. Here the sample spans roughly 320,000 clones, more than 90% being singletons. The sequencing sample was made of PBMCs or T cells enriched from blood (not recorded which). The receptors come from a woman in her 30s who had been exposed to COVID-19.

This chain links TRBV7-9 with TRBJ1-5; tentatively, D is TRBD1 (5 bases). Germline V lookup: CDR1 SEHNR, CDR2 FQNEAQ (reference sequence). The CDR3 runs to 15 residues. Trimming removed 5 bases from V and 0 bases from J, with 11 bases in between. The CDR3 is CASSPAGNSNQPQHF. The CDR3, as DNA: TGTGCCAGCAGCCCAGCAGGGAATAGCAATCAGCCCCAGCATTTT.

The chain links TRBV7-9 to TRBJ1-1; D call uncertain. The ends were cut back, 3 bases at V and 8 bases at J, with 10 bases in the middle. The CDR3 loop spans 12 amino acids. CDR1 SEHNR and CDR2 FQNEAQ come from the germline V gene (reference sequence). The CDR3 sequence is CASSFYSGEAFF. In DNA, the CDR3 is TGTGCCAGCAGCTTTTATTCAGGCGAAGCTTTCTTT.

The CDR3 protein is CASSEEAWNQPQHF. CDR3 in DNA: TGCGCCAGCAGTGAAGAGGCCTGGAATCAGCCCCAGCATTTT. The chain carries TRBV10-2 and TRBJ1-5; no firm D call. V gave up 3 bases and J gave up 4 bases, with 10 bases separating them. This CDR3 has 14 residues. In germline, CDR1 is WSHSY, CDR2 SAAADI.

The chain is built from TRBV4-1 and TRBJ1-1, with D perhaps matching TRBD1 (5 bases). CDR1 is MGHRA, CDR2 YSYEKL, per germline. The CDR3 consists of 14 residues. The germline V and J ends were trimmed by 2 bases and 8 bases, with 15 bases remaining between them. The CDR3 here is CASSQKRGSREAFF. The CDR3 region has the DNA TGCGCCAGCAGCCAAAAAAGGGGTAGTAGGGAAGCTTTCTTT.

The CDR3 DNA sequence: TGTGCCAGCAGCTCCGGGACAGGGGGCCACACTGAAGCTTTCTTT. Its protein product is CASSSGTGGHTEAFF. V gene TRBV5-5 combines with J gene TRBJ1-1, with TRBD1 matching over 12 bases. Germline V gives CDR1 SGHKS, CDR2 YYEKEE (reference sequence). The CDR3 runs to 15 residues. Trimming removed 3 bases from V and 3 bases from J; junction bases left unmatched: 3.